This entry is about one T cell receptor (beta chain). Its antigen is currently not known. The sample holds no much larger clone one base away, and base qualities are not on file. The sample comes from a study of cytomegalovirus exposure and HLA in healthy donors (dated by TCRdb to about 2017). Regarding the complete study: An earlier analysis of several hundred of the donors reported 276 Gb of sequence data and 100 million to 120 million unique TCR beta sequences obtained from roughly 170 million T cells. Approximately 300 gigabases of sequencing data and approximately 80 million unique TCR sequences were included in an early release covering around 600 HLA-typed donors. Genome-wide SNP genotypes for about three fifths of the roughly 700 donors were used in a later genetic analysis, which treated that subset as a discovery cohort. Alongside the repertoire data, information on donor age, sex, ethnicity and CMV serostatus was compiled. To predict cytomegalovirus infection status, the study brought together high-throughput TCR immunosequencing, statistical association of individual TCRs with disease status, and machine learning. The later analysis used no new phenotypic data to find candidate immune exposures, relying instead on TCR beta sequences and their occurrence across donors. Among the roughly 390 genotyped donors, around 81% belonged to the genetic ancestry cluster associated with self-reported Caucasian donors. All discovery cohort repertoires had been generated on a single sequencing platform. In an earlier analysis of a few hundred of the donors, high-throughput TCR beta sequencing was used to judge whether each TCR beta V gene segment behaved as functional or pseudogenic. Several DR-DQ haplotypes were handled as single units for association and clustering, since linkage in the cohort was strong. In a later analysis, previously published TCR beta repertoires from hundreds of donors were re-analyzed and high-resolution HLA genotyping was added so that TCR occurrence patterns could be studied. The study was designed to test whether signatures of past pathogen exposure could be identified by cataloging public T cell receptors. In addition to the first cohort of approximately 650 subjects, a separate validation cohort of 120 different subjects was used. Typing coverage differed by locus: A, B, C, DRB1 and DQB1 were typed in about 629-630 donors, DQA1 in roughly 500, DPA1 in around 610, and DPB1 in roughly 470. Among about 410 genotyped donors of the cohort, an average of around 220,000 unique TCR beta nucleotide sequences was sequenced per donor, of which 15% to 20% were non-productive. Using immunosequencing, the study profiled T cell repertoires from 500 to 800 subjects and related those repertoires to cytomegalovirus serostatus. Both class I and class II loci were covered by HLA typing, at four-digit resolution.

The library came from the immunoSEQ multiplex PCR assay. The multiplex PCR relied on a mix of 60 forward primers for TCR Vbeta segments and 13 reverse primers for TCR Jbeta segments. The CDR3 region of rearranged TCR beta genes was amplified from genomic DNA by a multiplex PCR assay. The amplified TCR beta libraries were sequenced on the Illumina HiSeq System as 87-base-pair reads. In the original analysis: Across the roughly 640 repertoires, a later analysis counted roughly 77 million unique TCR beta chains, 9.5 million to 12 million of which were shared by at least two donors. To remove PCR and sequencing errors, raw reads were error-corrected and collapsed into unique sequences using a nearest-neighbor algorithm that merged closely related sequences. Alignment of CDR3 sequences to IMGT reference sequences was used to assign V, D and J gene segments. Each retained sequence needed at least a six-nucleotide match to both a V gene segment and a J gene segment. Rearrangements were called productive when the CDR3 lacked stop codons and stayed in frame with V and J; all others were non-productive. Following IMGT convention, CDR3 was defined as the stretch from the second conserved V-encoded cysteine to the conserved J-encoded phenylalanine. In an earlier analysis of roughly 580 of the donors, sequences lacking an unambiguous match to a single V gene segment were excluded. In an earlier analysis of almost 600 of the donors, a V segment was called functional when productive rearrangements were above 56.7%, and segregating when the standard deviation between donors exceeded 5%. To diagnose cytomegalovirus status from the catalog of TCR beta chain sequences, a statistical classification framework was built. A later analysis assigned V and J genes by comparing TCR nucleotide sequences with IMGT/GENE-DB human TR gene sequences. Using the TCRdist pipeline, a later analysis assigned CDR3 sequences along with most-parsimonious VDJ recombination scenarios. In a later analysis, each TCR beta chain was defined by its CDR3 amino acid sequence together with its V-gene family, and reads without a unique V-gene family were excluded. To address suspected cross-contamination and a sequencing artifact, a later analysis removed approximately 590 highly shared, low-generation-probability nucleotide sequences. For each public chain, a later analysis derived a clonal expansion index from normalized ranks of inferred template counts within each repertoire. In a later analysis, generation probabilities were computed using a VDJ recombination model fitted to out-of-frame rearrangements, and the results were checked against IGoR. A later analysis scored TCR-TCR, TCR-HLA and TCR-CMV co-occurrence with hypergeometric tests, applying a repertoire-size bias correction to TCR pairs. In a later analysis, false discovery rates were estimated by permuting HLA or CMV assignments 20 times. A later analysis grouped co-occurring TCRs with DBSCAN, adding TCRdist sequence similarity when clustering within HLA-allele-positive subsets. Repertoires with fewer than 30,000 or more than 120,000 public chains were left out of co-occurrence clustering, as were five repertoires with anomalous nucleotide sharing. TCRdb stores this immuneACCESS table with in-frame sequences only. Part of the clones is absent; in the studies checked, under half of the shortfall reflects unresolved V genes, and no reason is known for the rest. V and J calls and clone size are as listed in that table; D and trimming were resolved from the DNA. The sample yields approximately 140,000 clones; approximately 85% were counted once. Under 8% of the sample lies in the top ten.

General study outcomes and caveats: HLA typing was unavailable for some donors at each locus, so association tests used only the typed subset. Linkage disequilibrium might explain the correlated functional status among segregating V segments, but an unknown experimental factor could not be excluded. In the study, some 160 TCR beta chains were listed as associated with cytomegalovirus. The classifier was reported to diagnose cytomegalovirus status with high specificity and sensitivity in both the original and validation cohorts. Immune exposure information for the cohort was limited to CMV serostatus. Compared with equally common non-associated chains, HLA-associated TCR beta chains in a later analysis were more clonally expanded and had lower generation probabilities. The authors suggested that the approach could potentially be extended to other disease states and immunological phenotypes. The earlier analysis of some 560 of the donors excluded roughly 16 rarely observed V segments, including chromosome 9 orphons, because counts were too low. Most TCR sequences were observed very rarely across donors, whereas some public TCRs were present in many individuals. A later analysis found that TCR association rates varied across HLA loci, with DRB1 alleles showing the most associated TCRs and HLA-C alleles the fewest. The 87-base-pair reads could not distinguish some IMGT-functional V segments, including TRBV6-2 and TRBV6-3, so those segments were excluded. In an earlier analysis of approximately 600 of the donors, most TCR beta V segments were observed in productive rearrangements about 87% or about 30% of the time, broadly matching IMGT annotations. A cluster of highly shared sequence variants was judged likely to represent a technical artifact of the sequencing pipeline. Compared with the approximately 600-donor mean, donors in an Asian-associated ancestry cluster had fewer N-insertions in productive TCRs, according to a later genetic analysis. In this cohort, only TCR beta chains were sequenced, and detectable features were limited by the absence of alpha or paired-chain data. In a later analysis, several top co-occurrence clusters were reported to appear linked to parvovirus B19, influenza, CMV and Epstein-Barr virus. A later analysis found that most CMV-associated TCR beta chains appeared HLA-restricted, with HLA associations seemingly driven largely by CMV exposure. A later analysis associated 16,951 TCR beta sequences with specific HLA alleles at a false discovery rate of 0.05. In vitro tests confirmed that three of the cytomegalovirus-associated TCR beta chains recognize cytomegalovirus antigens. Sequencing depth was assumed to be roughly uniform across donors in the presence/absence analyses, though that assumption may not hold. A later genetic analysis associated a missense DCLRE1C variant with V-gene and J-gene trimming of TCR beta chains, and an independent cohort replicated the association. Assigning TCR associations to individual alleles was difficult when HLA alleles, especially DR and DQ, strongly co-occurred. A further reported finding was that TCR beta sequences accurately predicted the HLA-A and HLA-B alleles for most subjects in the first cohort.

Inclusive of the bounding cysteine and phenylalanine, the CDR3 is 12 residues long. The kept DNA is CDR3 alone, 36 bases in frame from the first base. CDR1 SGHDT and CDR2 YYEEEE were looked up in the germline V gene. V was cut back by 4 bases and J by 6 bases, leaving a gap of 8 bases between them. The cohort comprised under 700 healthy bone marrow donors. At the time of sampling, all cohort members were nominally healthy, though unrecorded immune exposures were likely present. The donor tested CMV seropositive, placing the donor among the 250 to 350 seropositive members of the cohort. Each donor provided a peripheral blood sample, and peripheral blood mononuclear cells were used for TCR beta sequencing. The Qiagen DNeasy Blood Extraction Kit was used to extract genomic DNA from the blood cell samples.

In this chain, TRBV5-6 is recombined with TRBJ2-1; the D gene is perhaps TRBD2, on 6 matching bases. Sequenced: PBMCs. This clonotype was obtained from a man between 45 and 60 years old in good health and CMV-seropositive. The CDR3 here reads CASSRGVNEQFF. The nucleotide sequence reads TGTGCCAGCAGCCGCGGGGTCAATGAGCAGTTCTTC.